These 32 T cell receptor gamma chains were sequenced from one sample in a study of Vδ1+ human thymocytes. Study observations and caveats: Thymic TRG and TRD repertoires appeared highly polyclonal, with Gaussian CDR3 length distributions.

Their specific antigens are unknown. The template was reverse-transcribed extracted RNA. CDR3 amplicons came from multiplex PCR with pooled V-gene forward and constant-region reverse primers. TCRdb reanalysed the multiplex PCR reads with CATT. The sample gives roughly 24,000 gamma-chain clones, about an eighth of which show up once; under 2.5% is in the top ten. The sequenced sample consisted of Vdelta1+ gamma-delta thymocytes from the thymus. Sample subset: FACS-sorted CD3+ TCRalphabeta- TCRVdelta1+ TCRVdelta2- thymocytes. These receptors all stem from a child under two years old who had congenital heart surgery.

This clone was seen just once. The junction differs from germline at one of its ends, possibly a read error. The identical CDR3 is also encoded by other nucleotide sequences in the sample. The chain combines TRGV9 with TRGJP. Looked up from germline, CDR1 is GITISATS and CDR2 is ISYDGTV (reference sequence). This CDR3 comprises 16 residues. The chain's CDR3 is CALWEDQELGKKIKVF. CDR3 DNA: TGTGCCTTGTGGGAGGACCAAGAGTTGGGCAAAAAGATCAAGGTATTT.

The chain uses TRGV8 and TRGJ1 or TRGJ2. V lost 2 bases and J lost 0; bases outside the gene matches: 4. This CDR3 region has 14 residues. Looked up from germline, CDR1 is VENAVY and CDR2 is YDSYNSRV. The CDR3 is CATWDKSNYYKKLF. CDR3 coding DNA: TGTGCCACCTGGGATAAGTCGAATTATTATAAGAAACTCTTT.

Only a few counts were recorded for this clone. The rearrangement joins TRGV9 to TRGJ1 or TRGJ2. Trimming removed 0 bases from V and 5 bases from J; junction bases left unmatched: 7. The germline CDR1 and CDR2 sequences are GITISATS and ISYDGTV (reference sequence). There are 14 residues in the CDR3. In DNA, the CDR3 is TGTGCCTTGTGGGAGGTGCCAAGGGATTATAAGAAACTCTTT. It specifies CALWEVPRDYKKLF.

This sequence joins TRGV9 and TRGJ1 or TRGJ2. This CDR3 spans 13 amino acids. J was trimmed by 5 bases and V by 0 bases; bases with no gene match: 4. Germline assignment: CDR1 GITISATS and CDR2 ISYDGTV (reference sequence). The CDR3 sequence is CALWEVGNYKKLF. In nucleotides, the CDR3 is TGTGCCTTGTGGGAGGTGGGGAATTATAAGAAACTCTTT.

The V gene is TRGV3, the J gene TRGJ1 or TRGJ2. Germline V gene lookup returns CDR1 VTNTFY and CDR2 YDVSTARD (reference sequence). The CDR3 is made up of 18 amino acids. After removal of 1 base from V and 7 bases from J, the junction contained 22 bases not matched to a gene. CDR3 region: CATWDSPESPPIGYKKLF. The CDR3 DNA reads TGTGCCACCTGGGACAGTCCTGAGTCTCCCCCAATAGGCTATAAGAAACTCTTT.

As to this clone: Distinct nucleotide sequences in the sample also encode this CDR3. The chain recombines TRGV2 with TRGJ1 or TRGJ2. The J segment lost 6 bases and the V segment lost 1 base, leaving 3 bases of the junction unmatched. Germline V lookup: CDR1 EGSNGY, CDR2 YDSYNSKV. This CDR3 contains 12 residues. In nucleotides, the CDR3 is TGTGCCACCTGGGACGGCCTTTATAAGAAACTCTTT. Residues: CATWDGLYKKLF.

The chain couples TRGV8 to TRGJP1. The germline V gene encodes CDR1 VENAVY and CDR2 YDSYNSRV. After removal of 3 bases from V and 5 bases from J, the junction contained 9 bases not matched to a gene. The CDR3 is 15 amino acids. The CDR3 nucleotides are TGTGCCACCTGGGATGCCCGTAATACTGGTTGGTTCAAGATATTT. It specifies CATWDARNTGWFKIF.

This clone was detected only a few times. This chain connects TRGV2 to TRGJP2. CDR3 length: 11 residues. CDR1 EGSNGY and CDR2 YDSYNSKV come from the germline V gene. Trimming took 5 bases from V and 7 from J; bases not matched to a gene: 1. The CDR3 region is CATWADWIKTF. CDR3 in DNA: TGTGCCACCTGGGCTGATTGGATCAAGACGTTT.

A few counts support this clone. A much larger clonotype is one base distant, so this may be a read error. This chain connects TRGV5 to TRGJ1 or TRGJ2. Per the germline V gene, CDR1 is VINAFY and CDR2 is YDVSNSKD. This CDR3 is built from 13 residues. V lost 0 bases and J lost 6; bases outside the gene matches: 5. The DNA for the CDR3 is TGTGCCACCTGGGACAGGCCCTCTTATAAGAAACTCTTT. It codes for CATWDRPSYKKLF.

A remark on this clone: Other DNA variants within this sample encode the same CDR3. This chain uses TRGV9 with TRGJP. The V segment lost 1 base and the J segment 9 bases; nucleotides outside the gene matches: 6. CDR3 size: 16 residues. Germline V gene lookup returns CDR1 GITISATS and CDR2 ISYDGTV (reference sequence). The DNA for the CDR3 is TGTGCCTTGTGGGAGGTTCGAGGGTTGGGCAAAAAAATCAAGGTATTT. Protein: CALWEVRGLGKKIKVF.

About this clone itself: The same CDR3 arises from other DNA sequences in this sample as well. This rearrangement joins TRGV2 to TRGJ1 or TRGJ2. V gave up 0 bases and J gave up 3 bases; unmatched junction bases: 5. CDR1 and CDR2 from the germline V gene are EGSNGY and YDSYNSKV. The CDR3 has 14 residues. The CDR3 nucleotides are TGTGCCACCTGGGACGGGCCCACTTATTATAAGAAACTCTTT. It specifies CATWDGPTYYKKLF.

The chain employs TRGV5 and TRGJ1 or TRGJ2. The CDR3 has 12 amino acids. Per the germline V gene, CDR1 is VINAFY and CDR2 is YDVSNSKD. With 2 bases clipped from V and 9 bases from J, the junction kept 7 bases outside the gene matches. CDR3 sequence reads: CATWDIHPKKLF. The CDR3 bases are TGTGCCACCTGGGACATACACCCTAAGAAACTCTTT.

The J gene is TRGJ1 or TRGJ2, the V gene TRGV3. Germline V gives CDR1 VTNTFY, CDR2 YDVSTARD (reference sequence). Trimming removed 1 base from V and 9 bases from J; junction bases left unmatched: 9. CDR3 length equals 13 residues. In DNA, the CDR3 is TGTGCCACCTGGGACAGCCCGACCCTTAAGAAACTCTTT. It codes for CATWDSPTLKKLF.

This clone showed up just a few times. The chain employs TRGV8 and TRGJ1 or TRGJ2. This CDR3 comprises 12 residues. V lost 1 base to trimming and J lost 7 bases; unmatched junction nucleotides: 4. CDR1 and CDR2 from the germline V gene are VENAVY and YDSYNSRV. The CDR3 DNA is TGTGCCACCTGGGATAGTCGCTATAAGAAACTCTTT. Its protein is CATWDSRYKKLF.

This clone was counted between two and nine times. This chain connects TRGV5 to TRGJP. Germline V CDR1 and CDR2: VINAFY, YDVSNSKD. This CDR3 comprises 17 residues. V trimming: 1 base; J trimming: 3 bases; junction bases outside the gene matches: 3. The CDR3 DNA reads TGTGCCACCTGGGACAGCACGCAAGAGTTGGGCAAAAAAATCAAGGTATTT. Amino acid sequence: CATWDSTQELGKKIKVF.

The chain joins TRGV4 to TRGJ1 or TRGJ2. Germline V gives CDR1 EGSTGY, CDR2 YDSYTSSV. V lost 8 bases to trimming and J lost 12 bases; unmatched junction nucleotides: 13. CDR3 length: 11 amino acids. The chain's CDR3 is CATYLLATKLF. The CDR3 nucleotides read TGTGCCACCTACTTGCTTGCCACGAAACTCTTT.

V usage is TRGV9 and J usage is TRGJ1 or TRGJ2. The V gene's germline CDR1 is GITISATS and CDR2 ISYDGTV (reference sequence). The CDR3 is 14 residues long. The V gene end was trimmed by 5 bases and the J gene end by 1 base; junction bases not matched to a gene: 8. DNA for the CDR3: TGTGCCTTGTGGGGGAGATTAAATTATTATAAGAAACTCTTT. It yields the protein CALWGRLNYYKKLF.

This clone was counted a few times. The chain is built from TRGV8 and TRGJ1 or TRGJ2. V lost 5 bases and J lost 4; bases outside the gene matches: 5. Germline V gene sequence: CDR1 VENAVY, CDR2 YDSYNSRV. The CDR3 loop spans 12 amino acids. The chain's CDR3 is CATWAGYYKKLF. As DNA, the CDR3 is TGTGCCACCTGGGCAGGATATTATAAGAAACTCTTT.

The chain combines TRGV5 with TRGJ1 or TRGJ2. V lost 1 base and J lost 1; bases outside the gene matches: 7. The CDR3 spans 15 residues. Per the germline V gene, CDR1 is VINAFY and CDR2 is YDVSNSKD. Written as DNA, the CDR3 is TGTGCCACCTGGGACAGCCCTCTCAATTATTATAAGAAACTCTTT. Its protein is CATWDSPLNYYKKLF.

This clone was counted between two and nine times. The chain is built from TRGV2 and TRGJ1 or TRGJ2. This CDR3 has 15 amino acids. Germline trimming cut 4 bases from V and 4 bases from J; bases unmatched to any gene: 13. The germline CDR1 and CDR2 sequences are EGSNGY and YDSYNSKV. CDR3 coding DNA: TGTGCCACCTGGGATGGGAGTAGATCCTATTATAAGAAACTCTTT. Translation: CATWDGSRSYYKKLF.

This clone is deemed medium-sized. The sample contains more than one DNA sequence encoding this CDR3. This rearrangement joins TRGV9 to TRGJ1 or TRGJ2. The CDR3 covers 13 residues. Germline V lookup: CDR1 GITISATS, CDR2 ISYDGTV (reference sequence). The V and J ends lost 4 bases and 0 bases, in that order; junction bases with no gene match: 3. CDR3 in amino acids: CALWDPNYYKKLF. The CDR3 bases are TGTGCCTTGTGGGACCCGAATTATTATAAGAAACTCTTT.

Regarding this clone: Other DNA sequences from this sample encode an identical CDR3 as well. The J gene is TRGJ1 or TRGJ2, the V gene TRGV9. Germline CDR1 reads GITISATS; CDR2 reads ISYDGTV (reference sequence). The ends lost 0 bases at V and 4 bases at J; junction bases unmatched: 6. This CDR3 region has 14 residues. CDR3: CALWEVNPYYKKLF. CDR3 in DNA: TGTGCCTTGTGGGAGGTGAACCCCTATTATAAGAAACTCTTT.

This clone has just a few counts. The same CDR3 arises from other DNA sequences in this sample as well. This rearrangement joins TRGV9 to TRGJ1 or TRGJ2. V was clipped by 1 base and J by 7 bases; unmatched bases: 4. The CDR3 extends over 12 amino acids. CDR1 and CDR2 from the germline V gene are GITISATS and ISYDGTV (reference sequence). The CDR3 loop is CALWEVQYKKLF. The CDR3 bases are TGTGCCTTGTGGGAGGTTCAGTATAAGAAACTCTTT.

This clone was seen a handful of times. This chain joins TRGV8 and TRGJ1 or TRGJ2. CDR1 is VENAVY and CDR2 is YDSYNSRV in the germline V gene. The CDR3 spans 13 residues. The J segment lost 4 bases and the V segment lost 2 bases, leaving 5 bases of the junction unmatched. The CDR3 DNA is TGTGCCACCTGGGATAATGGCTATTATAAGAAACTCTTT. As protein: CATWDNGYYKKLF.

In its sample, this clone is medium-sized (0.01 to 0.1%). Other DNA sequences from this sample encode an identical CDR3 as well. The J gene is TRGJ1 or TRGJ2, the V gene TRGV3. This CDR3 region has 13 residues. CDR1 is VTNTFY and CDR2 is YDVSTARD in the germline V gene (reference sequence). The junction had 1 base not matched to a gene; V was cut back by 1 base and J by 1 base. DNA for the CDR3: TGTGCCACCTGGGACAGAAATTATTATAAGAAACTCTTT. Amino acids: CATWDRNYYKKLF.

This sequence joins TRGV8 and TRGJ1 or TRGJ2. Trimming cost V 3 bases and J 12 bases; bases outside gene matches: 8. Germline V CDR1 and CDR2: VENAVY, YDSYNSRV. This CDR3 is 11 amino acids long. Here the CDR3 DNA reads TGTGCCACCTGGGATCCCAATAGGAAACTCTTT. It encodes CATWDPNRKLF.

Judged by abundance, this clone is medium-sized (0.01 to 0.1%). Other DNA sequences of this sample code for an identical CDR3. V is TRGV2 and J is TRGJ1 or TRGJ2. Germline V gene lookup returns CDR1 EGSNGY and CDR2 YDSYNSKV. This CDR3 spans 13 amino acids. Trimming removed 0 bases from V and 5 bases from J; junction bases left unmatched: 4. The CDR3 coding sequence is TGTGCCACCTGGGACGGGCCTCATTATAAGAAACTCTTT. Translating it yields CATWDGPHYKKLF.

The rearrangement uses TRGV4 and TRGJ1 or TRGJ2. Germline V gene data show CDR1 as EGSTGY and CDR2 as YDSYTSSV. J was trimmed by 8 bases and V by 9 bases; bases with no gene match: 7. CDR3 length: 10 amino acids. CDR3 in amino acids: CATNPHKKLF. In DNA form, the CDR3 reads TGTGCCACCAACCCTCATAAGAAACTCTTT.

In its sample, this clone was seen a few times. A much larger clone lies one base from this, so it may be a read error. The V gene is TRGV8, the J gene TRGJP2. This CDR3 comprises 13 residues. Unmatched junction bases numbered 3, after V lost 6 bases and J lost 2 bases. The V gene's germline CDR1 is VENAVY and CDR2 YDSYNSRV. CDR3 nucleotide sequence: TGTGCCACCTGGAACAGTAGTGATTGGATCAAGACGTTT. It specifies CATWNSSDWIKTF.

To note about this clone: In the same sample, other DNA sequences code for this CDR3. V gene TRGV9 combines with J gene TRGJ1 or TRGJ2. CDR3 length: 14 amino acids. The V gene's germline CDR1 is GITISATS and CDR2 ISYDGTV (reference sequence). Trimming removed 2 bases from V and 0 bases from J; junction bases left unmatched: 4. The DNA for the CDR3 is TGTGCCTTGTGGGAGGATCAGAATTATTATAAGAAACTCTTT. It encodes CALWEDQNYYKKLF.

A note on this clone: A single base separates this from a much larger clone, so it may be a read error. This specimen includes other DNA sequences encoding the same CDR3. The chain carries TRGV4 and TRGJ1 or TRGJ2. Germline CDR1 reads EGSTGY; CDR2 reads YDSYTSSV. The V gene end was trimmed by 0 bases and the J gene end by 4 bases; junction bases not matched to a gene: 6. The CDR3 runs to 14 residues. The DNA of the CDR3 is TGTGCCACCTGGGATGGGCCGTGGTATTATAAGAAACTCTTT. Translated: CATWDGPWYYKKLF.

This chain connects TRGV5 to TRGJP. Germline trimming cut 3 bases from V and 5 bases from J; bases unmatched to any gene: 4. The CDR3 loop spans 16 amino acids. Germline CDR1 and CDR2: VINAFY and YDVSNSKD. CDR3 sequence (DNA): TGTGCCACCTGGGACGTAAAAGAGTTGGGCAAAAAAATCAAGGTATTT. Translating gives CATWDVKELGKKIKVF.